The rows below give T cell receptor beta chains drawn from one sample of a study of blood T cell repertoires in COVID-19. Clones were sequenced by immunoSEQ multiplex PCR, and TCRdb holds only the in-frame ones, with some missing. Of a few hundred thousand clones in the sample, around 88% were seen once. Sequencing used PBMCs or T cells enriched from blood (not recorded which). Every receptor here comes from a woman aged 25 to 39 who had recovered from COVID-19. Both conserved end residues are part of each CDR3. D genes are given only for firm matches. Size is stated for part of the rows, as once, few or many counts, or as a class when the clone is expanded.

clone size	V gene	J gene	D gene	CDR3 DNA	CDR3 protein
NA	TRBV19	TRBJ2-5	NA	TGTGCCAGTAGTACGCAACTGGGGGGGACCCAGTACTTC	CASSTQLGGTQYF
NA	TRBV30	TRBJ1-2	TRBD1	TGTGCCTGGAGTGCTTTTGCCGGGACAGGGGGCGATGGCTACACCTTC	CAWSAFAGTGGDGYTF
many	TRBV7-2	TRBJ1-2	NA	TGTGCCAGCAGCCCCGCCCGGACAGTCTATGGCTACACCTTC	CASSPARTVYGYTF
NA	TRBV28	TRBJ1-3	NA	TGTGCCAGCAGTTTAGGAGCTACCTCTGGAAACACCATATATTTT	CASSLGATSGNTIYF
NA	TRBV4-2	TRBJ2-3	TRBD1	TGTGCCAGCAGCCAAGATAGACAGGGTGCTCCCACAGATACGCAGTATTTT	CASSQDRQGAPTDTQYF
NA	TRBV20-1	TRBJ2-4	NA	TGCAGTGCTGGAATAGCCGACATTCAGTACTTC	CSAGIADIQYF
NA	TRBV13	TRBJ2-1	TRBD2	TGTGCCAGCAGCTTAGGTTTTGCGGGAGGGTTAAACAATGAGCAGTTCTTC	CASSLGFAGGLNNEQFF
NA	TRBV28	TRBJ1-1	TRBD1	TGTGCCAGCAGTTTGGGACAGATTCCCGAAGCTTTCTTT	CASSLGQIPEAFF
NA	TRBV7-2	TRBJ2-7	NA	TGTGCCAGCAGACCTACAGGGCTAACAATAGCCGAGCAGTACTTC	CASRPTGLTIAEQYF
NA	TRBV11-3	TRBJ2-3	NA	TGTGCCAGCAGCTTAGGCGGGAGCACAGATACGCAGTATTTT	CASSLGGSTDTQYF
NA	TRBV28	TRBJ2-1	TRBD2	TGTGCCAGCAGTTTATGGATTAGCGGGAGGTATGAGCAGTTCTTC	CASSLWISGRYEQFF
NA	TRBV29-1	TRBJ1-2	NA	TGCAGCGTTGAATTTACCGCCGGGGGGGCTTCGGTTGCGCCCTATGGCTACACCTTC	CSVEFTAGGASVAPYGYTF
NA	TRBV7-6	TRBJ2-7	TRBD2	TGTGCCAGCAGCCTTAAAAATCCGGGACTAGCGGGAGACTACGAGCAGTACTTC	CASSLKNPGLAGDYEQYF
NA	TRBV6-2/TRBV6-3	TRBJ1-4	TRBD1	TGTGCCAGCAGTTGTGAGGACAGGGGGCGAGGGGAAAAACTGTTTTTT	CASSCEDRGRGEKLFF
NA	TRBV20-1	TRBJ2-5	TRBD2	TGCAGTGCTAGTCTTTGGGGGACTACTCAAGAGACCCAGTACTTC	CSASLWGTTQETQYF
few	TRBV29-1	TRBJ1-5	NA	TGCAGCGATCGCCCCCGGAGAACGACCCAGCATTTT	CSDRPRRTTQHF
NA	TRBV11-3	TRBJ2-1	NA	TGTGCCAGCAGCTTAATAGGGGATGAGCAGTTCTTC	CASSLIGDEQFF
NA	TRBV28	TRBJ1-2	TRBD1	TGTGCCAGCATTGCGGTCAGGGGGCCCTATGGCTACACCTTC	CASIAVRGPYGYTF
NA	TRBV11-1	TRBJ1-1	TRBD1	TGTGCCAGCAGCACAGGGGCCGCGGGCACTGAAGCTTTCTTT	CASSTGAAGTEAFF
NA	TRBV5-1	TRBJ2-7	NA	TGCGCCAGCAGCTCAGGACAATACGAGCAGTACTTC	CASSSGQYEQYF
NA	TRBV30	TRBJ1-1	TRBD1	TGTGCCTGGAGTGGCATATATAACTCGGACAGGGAACCGATGAACACTGAAGCTTTCTTT	CAWSGIYNSDREPMNTEAFF
NA	TRBV12-3/TRBV12-4	TRBJ2-2	NA	TGTGCCAGCAGTTTCGGGGGAGCCGGGGAGCTGTTTTTT	CASSFGGAGELFF
NA	TRBV28	TRBJ2-7	NA	TGTGCCAGCAGTTTACGGGCAGGGGACTCCTACGAGCAGTACTTC	CASSLRAGDSYEQYF
NA	TRBV4-3	TRBJ2-7	NA	TGCGCCAGCAGCCAAGACACAGGGATAGGGGCCTACGAGCAGTACTTC	CASSQDTGIGAYEQYF
NA	TRBV7-8	TRBJ1-2	TRBD1	TGTGCCAGCAGCTTAGCACTCACCACAGGGGGAAGTAACTATGGCTACACCTTC	CASSLALTTGGSNYGYTF
NA	TRBV5-1	TRBJ2-5	TRBD1	TGCGCCAGCAGCTTGGCCGGGACAGAACAAGAGACCCAGTACTTC	CASSLAGTEQETQYF
NA	TRBV27	TRBJ1-2	TRBD1	TGTGCCAGCAGTCGAATCGGGTGGGGACAGAGTAACTATGGCTACACCTTC	CASSRIGWGQSNYGYTF
NA	TRBV9	TRBJ2-3	NA	TGTGCCAGCTGCCTCTCCGGGTACACAGATACGCAGTATTTT	CASCLSGYTDTQYF
NA	TRBV5-1	TRBJ1-4	TRBD1	TGCGCCAGCGGGCCCGGGACAGGGAATGAAAAACTGTTTTTT	CASGPGTGNEKLFF
NA	TRBV27	TRBJ1-1	TRBD1	TGTGCCAGCACCCCCACGAGCTCAGGGGGTATATCTGAAGCTTTCTTT	CASTPTSSGGISEAFF
NA	TRBV5-1	TRBJ2-5	NA	TGCGCCAGCAGCTTGCTGGCGCGGGTCCAAGAGACCCAGTACTTC	CASSLLARVQETQYF
NA	TRBV4-2	TRBJ1-1	TRBD1	TGTGCCAGCAGCCACCACGACAGGGCAAACACTGAAGCTTTCTTT	CASSHHDRANTEAFF
NA	TRBV7-2	TRBJ1-1	NA	TGTGCCAGCAGCTTACGCGGACAGATGAACACTGAAGCTTTCTTT	CASSLRGQMNTEAFF
NA	TRBV6-2/TRBV6-3	TRBJ2-1	TRBD2	TGTGCCAGCAGTTACTCGAGAGAGGGGCCGGGACTAGCGGGAGATGAGCAGTTCTTC	CASSYSREGPGLAGDEQFF
NA	TRBV29-1	TRBJ1-1	NA	TGCAGCGTTTTTGGGGGGTATAAGAACACTGAAGCTTTCTTT	CSVFGGYKNTEAFF
few	TRBV28	TRBJ1-5	TRBD1	TGTGCCAGCAGCTCGGGGACAGGGGTTCAGCCCCAGCATTTT	CASSSGTGVQPQHF
NA	TRBV27	TRBJ2-2	TRBD1	TGTGCCAGCGGATACAGGGGGCGGGCCGGGGAGCTGTTTTTT	CASGYRGRAGELFF
NA	TRBV5-8	TRBJ1-2	NA	TGTGCCAGCAGCCGAACTTACGGGGGAGATAGGGGCTACACCTTC	CASSRTYGGDRGYTF
NA	TRBV27	TRBJ2-2	NA	TGTGCCAGCAGTTTATGGGGGGACTCGGGCACCGGGGAGCTGTTTTTT	CASSLWGDSGTGELFF
NA	TRBV4-2	TRBJ1-2	NA	TGTGCCAGCAGCCAAGACAGGGTCTCTGGCTACACCTTC	CASSQDRVSGYTF
NA	TRBV28	TRBJ1-1	NA	TGTGCCAGCAGTCTCGTTCGGAACACTGAAGCTTTCTTT	CASSLVRNTEAFF
NA	TRBV6-2/TRBV6-3	TRBJ2-1	NA	TGTGCCAGCAGCCGGGACTTCTCCTACAATGAGCAGTTCTTC	CASSRDFSYNEQFF
NA	TRBV6-6	TRBJ2-1	TRBD2	TGTGCCAGCAGTTCCTCACTAGCGGGAGGGATAAATGAGCAGTTCTTC	CASSSSLAGGINEQFF
NA	TRBV7-2	TRBJ1-2	TRBD1	TGTGCCAGCAGCTCCCGGCAGGGGGCAAGCGGCTACACCTTC	CASSSRQGASGYTF
NA	TRBV12-3/TRBV12-4	TRBJ2-1	TRBD2	TGTGCCAGCACCTTAGGGGGCGGGAGGGTGGTTTTCTTC	CASTLGGGRVVFF
NA	TRBV29-1	TRBJ2-2	TRBD2	TGCAGCGTTGACCACGGGGGGGCCGGGGAGCTGTTTTTT	CSVDHGGAGELFF
NA	TRBV4-3	TRBJ2-7	TRBD1	TGCGCCAGCAGCCAAGATTTTCGGGACAGGGGGTCCTACGAGCAGTACTTC	CASSQDFRDRGSYEQYF
NA	TRBV27	TRBJ2-5	NA	TGTGCCAGCAGGAAGCGGATCCAAGAGACCCAGTACTTC	CASRKRIQETQYF
few	TRBV21-1	TRBJ1-5	NA	TGTGCCAGCAGCGCTCAGGGAGGAGATCAGCCCCAGCATTTT	CASSAQGGDQPQHF
NA	TRBV14	TRBJ1-5	NA	TGTGCCAGCAGCCATTCAAGCAATCAGCCCCAGCATTTT	CASSHSSNQPQHF
NA	TRBV23-1	TRBJ2-1	TRBD2	TGCGCCAGCAGTCAACGGGGACTAGCGGGGTACAATGAGCAGTTCTTC	CASSQRGLAGYNEQFF
NA	TRBV28	TRBJ2-7	TRBD1	TGTGCCAGCAGCCCAGTCCGGGCAGGGGGCGCCTACGAGCAGTACTTC	CASSPVRAGGAYEQYF
NA	TRBV4-2	TRBJ1-2	NA	TGTGCCAGCAGCCAAGATCCTCAGGAATGGGGAGGAGGAAATAACTATGGCTACACCTTC	CASSQDPQEWGGGNNYGYTF